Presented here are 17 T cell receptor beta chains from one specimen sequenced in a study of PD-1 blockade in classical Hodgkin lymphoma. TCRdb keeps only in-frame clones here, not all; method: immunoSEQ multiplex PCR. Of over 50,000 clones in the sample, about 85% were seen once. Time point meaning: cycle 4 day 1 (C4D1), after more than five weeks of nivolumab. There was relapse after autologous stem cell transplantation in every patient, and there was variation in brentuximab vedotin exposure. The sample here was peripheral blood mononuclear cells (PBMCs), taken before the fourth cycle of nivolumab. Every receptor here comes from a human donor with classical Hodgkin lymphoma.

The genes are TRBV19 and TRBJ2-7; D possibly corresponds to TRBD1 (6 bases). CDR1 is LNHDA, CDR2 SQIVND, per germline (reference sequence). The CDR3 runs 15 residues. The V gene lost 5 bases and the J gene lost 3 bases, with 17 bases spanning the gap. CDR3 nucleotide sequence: TGTGCCAGTAGTGCCCCCGACAGGAGCCTCTACGAGCAGTACTTC. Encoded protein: CASSAPDRSLYEQYF.

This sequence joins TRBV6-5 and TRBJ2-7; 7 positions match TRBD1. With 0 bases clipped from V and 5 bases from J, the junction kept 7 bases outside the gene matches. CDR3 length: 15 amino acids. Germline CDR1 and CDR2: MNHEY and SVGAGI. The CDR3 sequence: CASSYSGGFGNEQYF. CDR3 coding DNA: TGTGCCAGCAGTTACTCAGGGGGCTTCGGGAACGAGCAGTACTTC.

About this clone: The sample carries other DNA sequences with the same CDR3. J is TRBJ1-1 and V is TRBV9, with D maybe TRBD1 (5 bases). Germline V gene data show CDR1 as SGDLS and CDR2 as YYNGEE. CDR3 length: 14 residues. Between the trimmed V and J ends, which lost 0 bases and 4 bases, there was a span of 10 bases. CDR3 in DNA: TGTGCCAGCAGCGTAGAAGGGGCAGGCACTGAAGCTTTCTTT. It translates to CASSVEGAGTEAFF.

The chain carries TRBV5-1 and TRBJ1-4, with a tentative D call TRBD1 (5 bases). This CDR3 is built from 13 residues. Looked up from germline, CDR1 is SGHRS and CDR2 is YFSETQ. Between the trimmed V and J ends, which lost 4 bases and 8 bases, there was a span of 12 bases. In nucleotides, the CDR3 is TGCGCCAGCAGCGCGGGACGCATAGAAAAACTGTTTTTT. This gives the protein CASSAGRIEKLFF.

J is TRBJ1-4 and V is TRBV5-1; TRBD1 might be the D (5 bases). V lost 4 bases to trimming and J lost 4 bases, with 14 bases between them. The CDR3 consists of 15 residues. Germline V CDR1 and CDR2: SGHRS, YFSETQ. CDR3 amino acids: CASSTGGWVNEKLFF. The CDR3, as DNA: TGCGCCAGCAGCACAGGAGGGTGGGTTAATGAAAAACTGTTTTTT. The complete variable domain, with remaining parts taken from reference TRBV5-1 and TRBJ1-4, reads KAGVTQTPRYLIKTRGQQVTLSCSPISGHRSVSWYQQTPGQGLQFLFEYFSETQRNKGNFPGRFSGRQFSNSRSEMNVSTLELGDSALYLCASSTGGWVNEKLFFGSGTQLSVL.

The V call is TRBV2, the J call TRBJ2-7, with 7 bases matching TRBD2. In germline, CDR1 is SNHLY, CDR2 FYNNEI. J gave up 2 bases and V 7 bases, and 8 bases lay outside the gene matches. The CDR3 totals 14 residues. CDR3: CASKTPGGTYEQYF. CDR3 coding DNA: TGTGCCAGCAAAACCCCCGGGGGGACCTACGAGCAGTACTTC.

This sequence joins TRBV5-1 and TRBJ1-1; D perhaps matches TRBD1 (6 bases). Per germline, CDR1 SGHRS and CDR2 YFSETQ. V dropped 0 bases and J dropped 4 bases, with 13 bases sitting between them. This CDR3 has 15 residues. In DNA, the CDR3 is TGCGCCAGCAGCTTGGATGGGACATCTGCCACTGAAGCTTTCTTT. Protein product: CASSLDGTSATEAFF.

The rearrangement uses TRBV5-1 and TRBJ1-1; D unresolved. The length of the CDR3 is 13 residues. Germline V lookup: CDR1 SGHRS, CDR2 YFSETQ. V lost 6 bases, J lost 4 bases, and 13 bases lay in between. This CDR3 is CASTDVLGTEAFF. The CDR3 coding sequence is TGCGCCAGCACCGACGTCCTGGGCACTGAAGCTTTCTTT.

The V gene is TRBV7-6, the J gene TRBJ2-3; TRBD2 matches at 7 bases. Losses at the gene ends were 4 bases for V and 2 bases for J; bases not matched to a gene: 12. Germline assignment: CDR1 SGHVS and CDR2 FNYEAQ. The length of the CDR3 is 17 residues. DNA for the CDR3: TGTGCCAGCAGCTCACACGAATCGGGGGGATCCACAGATACGCAGTATTTT. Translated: CASSSHESGGSTDTQYF.

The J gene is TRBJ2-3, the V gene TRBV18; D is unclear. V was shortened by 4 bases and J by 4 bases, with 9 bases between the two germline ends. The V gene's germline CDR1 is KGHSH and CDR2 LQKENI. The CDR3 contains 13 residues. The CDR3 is CASSLLTADTQYF. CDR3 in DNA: TGTGCCAGCTCACTCCTAACGGCAGATACGCAGTATTTT.

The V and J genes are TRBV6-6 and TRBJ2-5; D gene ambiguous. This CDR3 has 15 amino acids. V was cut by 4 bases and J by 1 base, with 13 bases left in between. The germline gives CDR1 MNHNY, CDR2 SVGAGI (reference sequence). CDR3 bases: TGTGCCAGCAGTTCCCCTAGGGATGGCCAAGAGACCCAGTACTTC. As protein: CASSSPRDGQETQYF.

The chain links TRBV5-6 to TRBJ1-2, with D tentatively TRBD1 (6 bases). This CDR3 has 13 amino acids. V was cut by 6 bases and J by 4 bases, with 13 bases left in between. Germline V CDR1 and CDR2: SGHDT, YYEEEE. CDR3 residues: CASTATGTYGYTF. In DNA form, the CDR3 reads TGTGCCAGCACGGCAACAGGGACCTATGGCTACACCTTC.

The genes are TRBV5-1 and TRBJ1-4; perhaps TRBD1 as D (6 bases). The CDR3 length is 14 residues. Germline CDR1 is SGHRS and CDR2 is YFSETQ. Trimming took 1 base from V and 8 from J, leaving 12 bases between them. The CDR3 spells CASSLTGRVEKLFF. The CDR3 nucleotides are TGCGCCAGCAGCTTGACAGGGAGGGTCGAAAAACTGTTTTTT.

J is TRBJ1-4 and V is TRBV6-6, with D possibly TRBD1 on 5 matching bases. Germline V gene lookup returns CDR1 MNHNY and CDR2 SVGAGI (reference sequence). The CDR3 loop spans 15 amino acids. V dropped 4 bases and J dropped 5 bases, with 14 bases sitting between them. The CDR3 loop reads CASSSRVGPNEKLFF. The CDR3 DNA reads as TGTGCCAGCAGTTCCAGGGTAGGACCCAATGAAAAACTGTTTTTT.

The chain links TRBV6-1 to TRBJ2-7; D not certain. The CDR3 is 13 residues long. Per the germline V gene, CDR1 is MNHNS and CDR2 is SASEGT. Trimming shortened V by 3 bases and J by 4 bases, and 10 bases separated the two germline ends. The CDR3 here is CASSDPPSYEQYF. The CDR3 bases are TGTGCCAGCAGTGACCCTCCATCTTACGAGCAGTACTTC.

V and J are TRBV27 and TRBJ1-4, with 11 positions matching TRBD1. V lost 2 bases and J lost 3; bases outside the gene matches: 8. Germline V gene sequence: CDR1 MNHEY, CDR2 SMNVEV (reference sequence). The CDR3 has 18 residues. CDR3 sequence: CASSLRGQGVGSNEKLFF. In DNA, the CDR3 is TGTGCCAGCAGTTTAAGGGGACAGGGGGTCGGGTCTAATGAAAAACTGTTTTTT.

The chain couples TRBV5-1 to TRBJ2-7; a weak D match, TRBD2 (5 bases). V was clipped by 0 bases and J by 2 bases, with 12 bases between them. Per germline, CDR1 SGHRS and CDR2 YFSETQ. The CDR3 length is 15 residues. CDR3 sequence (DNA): TGCGCCAGCAGCTTGGCCTTTCGGGGAGCCTACGAGCAGTACTTC. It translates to CASSLAFRGAYEQYF.